This TCR beta chain was identified in a study of high-grade serous ovarian cancer treatment subgroups. Across the whole study: Each sample yielded on average around 7,300 unique TCR beta rearrangements from 12,000 to 15,000 reads.

Study findings and constraints: Tumors within one patient showed repertoire similarity of about 0.1 to 0.8.

Remarks on this clone: What it recognizes is unknown.

The tumor samples were collected prior to definitive surgery or chemotherapy. There are 16 residues in the CDR3. The germline V and J ends were trimmed by 1 base and 4 bases, with 15 bases remaining between them. CDR1 SGHTA and CDR2 FQGNSA come from the germline V gene. Produced via immunoSEQ multiplex PCR; TCRdb's table is partial and in-frame only. Of roughly 29,000 clones in the sample, about 81% were seen once. This TCR came from a human donor with high-grade serous ovarian cancer. Material for sequencing was tumor tissue. The J gene is TRBJ2-3, the V gene TRBV7-2; D remains unclear. CDR3 coding DNA: TGTGCCAGCAGCTTAGATCCTCCGGGCAGGCCAGATACGCAGTATTTT. It encodes CASSLDPPGRPDTQYF.